Listed below are T cell receptor beta chains from one sample, sequenced in a study of T cell repertoires in cytomegalovirus infection. In TCRdb, the reads were re-called with MiXCR into one record per CDR3 protein. This sample has about 470,000 distinct CDR3 sequences, with approximately 40% found just once. Their antigens remain unidentified. The sample was cultured PBMCs, taken from culture after CMV antigen stimulation. The source of these receptors is a human donor in good health (CMV status not recorded). Some clones in this sample may be carry-over from other donors' samples. Each CDR3 is given with its conserved first and last residue. The D gene is left open where the match is weak. Size values are once, few and many counts, or a class for expanded clones, and some rows have none.

size,J,D,V,DNA,CDR3
few,TRBJ1-4,-,TRBV2,TGTGCCAGCGGCTCGCGCCGGGATGAAAAACTGTTTTTT,CASGSRRDEKLFF
-,TRBJ2-3,TRBD2,TRBV7-2,TGTGCCAGCAGCTTATCTGCGGGAGGGCCGCCAGATACGCAGTATTTT,CASSLSAGGPPDTQYF
-,TRBJ2-7,-,TRBV4-2,TGTGCCAGCAGCCAAGAGCAACGCCGCGAGCAGTACTTC,CASSQEQRREQYF
few,TRBJ1-1,-,TRBV7-6,TGTGCCAGCAGCCCTCAGGCGGGCAGCTACACTGAAGCTTTCTTT,CASSPQAGSYTEAFF
-,TRBJ2-7,-,TRBV11-2,TGTGCCAGCAGCTTAGATGCGGGGAGACAGGAAAGGTACTTC,CASSLDAGRQERYF
few,TRBJ2-1,TRBD2,TRBV7-6,TGTGCCAGCAGCTCCCTTTCGGGAGGGCGTTACAATGAGCAGTTCTTC,CASSSLSGGRYNEQFF
few,TRBJ2-5,TRBD2,TRBV7-4,TGTGCCAGCAGCTTAGGTGCTAGCGGGAGAGGAGAGACCCAGTACTTC,CASSLGASGRGETQYF
-,TRBJ2-1,-,TRBV7-2,TGTGCCAGCAGCTTTCCCTCCTACAATGAGCAGTTCTTC,CASSFPSYNEQFF
-,TRBJ2-7,TRBD1,TRBV4-2,TGTGCCAGCAGCCTCTTAGGGACAGGGTCCTACGAGCAGTACTTC,CASSLLGTGSYEQYF
-,TRBJ1-5,TRBD1,TRBV6-1,TGTGCCAGCAACTTCAGGGGGCGAAGCAATCAGCCCCAGCATTTT,CASNFRGRSNQPQHF
few,TRBJ2-2,TRBD1,TRBV7-8,TGTGCCAGCAGCCTGAGCAACAGGGGGGCCGCCGGGGAGCTGTTTTTT,CASSLSNRGAAGELFF
-,TRBJ2-5,-,TRBV7-2,TGTGCCAGCAGCTTATACCTGGACAGATATCAAGAGACCCAGTACTTC,CASSLYLDRYQETQYF
-,TRBJ1-1,-,TRBV19,TGTGCCAGTAGTACTTGGAGGGGGATTAGAGACACTGAAGCTTTCTTT,CASSTWRGIRDTEAFF
-,TRBJ2-1,TRBD1,TRBV5-1,TGCGCCAGCAGCTCGGTGGGTAACAGGGGGCATTACTACAATGAGCAGTTCTTC,CASSSVGNRGHYYNEQFF
few,TRBJ1-4,-,TRBV7-2,TGTGCCAGCAGCTTAGTACCAGGGTATGAAAAACTGTTTTTT,CASSLVPGYEKLFF
few,TRBJ2-1,-,TRBV12-3/TRBV12-4,TGTGCCAGCAGTTGGGGCACAAACAATGAGCAGTTCTTC,CASSWGTNNEQFF
few,TRBJ2-7,-,TRBV7-2,TGTGCCAGCAGCTCCCTCCCAAGCTCCTACGAGCAGTACTTC,CASSSLPSSYEQYF
-,TRBJ2-7,TRBD2,TRBV7-2,TGTGCCAGCAGCCTGACTAGCGGGAGAGGGTCCGAGCAGTACTTC,CASSLTSGRGSEQYF
-,TRBJ1-6,-,TRBV19,TGTGCCAGTAGTCCTGGGGGGCTAAGTTCACCCCTCCACTTT,CASSPGGLSSPLHF
few,TRBJ2-1,-,TRBV27,TGTGCCAGCAGTTTGTCACTGGCCTCAGATGAGCAGTTCTTC,CASSLSLASDEQFF
few,TRBJ2-1,-,TRBV7-4,TGTGCCAGCAGCTTAGGAGGGATCCGTCCCTACAATGAGCAGTTCTTC,CASSLGGIRPYNEQFF
-,TRBJ2-5,-,TRBV5-4,TGTGCCAGCAGCCCGGATTGGGTAGGGGATGAAGAGACCCAGTACTTC,CASSPDWVGDEETQYF
many,TRBJ1-1,TRBD1,TRBV7-9,TGTGCCAGCAGGGGGACAGGGGGCGCCGGCACTGAAGCTTTCTTT,CASRGTGGAGTEAFF
few,TRBJ2-1,-,TRBV7-8,TGTGCCAGCAGCTCGAAGGGCTCCCGCTCCTACAATGAGCAGTTCTTC,CASSSKGSRSYNEQFF
many,TRBJ1-2,TRBD1,TRBV7-8,TGTGCCAGCAGCCCCCGACAGGGTAACTATGGCTACACCTTC,CASSPRQGNYGYTF
-,TRBJ2-2,-,TRBV19,TGTGCCAGTAGTGGCCGCGGTCTTCGCGGCACCGGGGAGCTGTTTTTT,CASSGRGLRGTGELFF
-,TRBJ2-5,TRBD1,TRBV6-1,TGTGCCAGTCTTAGCCGATGGGACAGACAAGAGACCCAGTACTTC,CASLSRWDRQETQYF
few,TRBJ1-2,-,TRBV7-6,TGTGCCAGCAGCGCAATTGGGCCTCGGCTCACCTTC,CASSAIGPRLTF
few,TRBJ2-7,-,TRBV7-6,TGTGCCAGCAGCCCTTTAAGGGCTGGTTGGGGCGAGCAGTACTTC,CASSPLRAGWGEQYF
-,TRBJ1-6,TRBD1,TRBV11-2,TGTGCCAGCAGCAAAATTCAGGGGGCAAATTCACCCCTCCACTTT,CASSKIQGANSPLHF
-,TRBJ1-1,TRBD1,TRBV7-8,TGTGCCAGCAGCCGACAGGGGGAGGACACTGAAGCTTTCTTT,CASSRQGEDTEAFF
-,TRBJ1-3,-,TRBV7-6,TGTGCCAGCAGCTTAACAGGAAACTCTGGAAACACCATATATTTT,CASSLTGNSGNTIYF
once,TRBJ2-3,-,TRBV20-1,TGCAGTGCTAGTAGGGTCAGGAGCACAGATACGCAGTATTTT,CSASRVRSTDTQYF
-,TRBJ2-7,-,TRBV28,TGTGCCAGCAGTTCCCCCGAGGTAGACGAGCAGTACTTC,CASSSPEVDEQYF
-,TRBJ2-5,TRBD1,TRBV7-2,TGTGCCAGCAGCTCCGGACAGGGAGACGAGACCCAGTACTTC,CASSSGQGDETQYF
-,TRBJ2-1,TRBD1,TRBV6-5,TGTGCCAGCAGTTACGAGGGTCCGGTCCGGGACAGGGGAGAAAATGAGCAGTTCTTC,CASSYEGPVRDRGENEQFF
many,TRBJ2-7,-,TRBV7-2,TGTGCCAGCAGCTTGGGACTTCCGCCCTACGAGCAGTACTTC,CASSLGLPPYEQYF
-,TRBJ2-2,TRBD1,TRBV5-1,TGCGCCAGCAGCCTGGGACAGGGCGCCGGGGAGCTGTTTTTT,CASSLGQGAGELFF
-,TRBJ2-7,-,TRBV7-2,TGTGCCAGCAGCTTAATAGGTCTCGAGCAGTACTTC,CASSLIGLEQYF
-,TRBJ2-5,-,TRBV7-9,TGTGCCAGCAGCTATACCGGGACACCACAAGAGACCCAGTACTTC,CASSYTGTPQETQYF
few,TRBJ2-3,-,TRBV7-2,TGTGCCAGCCGTATGACACCGAGCACAGATACGCAGTATTTT,CASRMTPSTDTQYF
-,TRBJ2-3,-,TRBV28,TGTGCCAGCCGACCGGGTTCGGGACGGACTTTCACAGATACGCAGTATTTT,CASRPGSGRTFTDTQYF
few,TRBJ2-6,TRBD1,TRBV27,TGTGCCAGCAGTAATCGACAGGGTCTTACCATCTCTGGGGCCAACGTCCTGACTTTC,CASSNRQGLTISGANVLTF
-,TRBJ2-5,-,TRBV7-2,TGTGCCAGCAGCCCCCGCAGCACGGAGACCCAGTACTTC,CASSPRSTETQYF